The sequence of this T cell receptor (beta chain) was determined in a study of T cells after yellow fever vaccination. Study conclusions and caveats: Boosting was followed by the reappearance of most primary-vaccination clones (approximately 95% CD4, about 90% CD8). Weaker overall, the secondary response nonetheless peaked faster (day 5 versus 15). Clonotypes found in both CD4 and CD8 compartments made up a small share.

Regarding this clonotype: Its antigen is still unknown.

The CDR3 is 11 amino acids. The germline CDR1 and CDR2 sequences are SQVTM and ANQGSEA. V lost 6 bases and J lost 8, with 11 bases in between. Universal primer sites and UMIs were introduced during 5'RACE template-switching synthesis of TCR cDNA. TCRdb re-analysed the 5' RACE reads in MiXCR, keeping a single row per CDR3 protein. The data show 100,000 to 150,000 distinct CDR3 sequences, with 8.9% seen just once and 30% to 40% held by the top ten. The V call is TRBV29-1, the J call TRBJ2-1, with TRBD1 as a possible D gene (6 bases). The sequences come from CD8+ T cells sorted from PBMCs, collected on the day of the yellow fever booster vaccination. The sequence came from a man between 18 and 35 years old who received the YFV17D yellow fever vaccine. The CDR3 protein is CSVPQGHEQFF. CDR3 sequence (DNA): TGCAGCGTACCCCAGGGGCATGAGCAGTTCTTC.